The 31 T cell receptor beta chains reported below all come from one sample, sequenced in a study of T cells in Graves' hyperthyroidism and ophthalmopathy. TCR beta CDR3 sequences were amplified from RNA transcripts. The study used the HTBI primer set for a first-round RT-PCR of the TCR CDR3. TCRdb recomputed calls from the multiplex PCR reads with MiXCR, one row per CDR3 protein. The data show 350,000 or so distinct CDR3 sequences, around 18% seen once. The sample was blood. All receptors derive from a woman in her thirties or forties with Graves' ophthalmopathy.

This clonotype has a count of ten or more. The chain carries TRBV6-2 or TRBV6-3 and TRBJ2-5; D unresolved. Germline CDR1 and CDR2: MNHEY and SVGEGT. This CDR3 is 14 amino acids long. V was shortened by 4 bases and J by 4 bases, with 13 bases between the two germline ends. The CDR3 coding sequence is TGTGCCAGCAGTTCGTCTGGGCAGTCAGAGACCCAGTACTTC. Amino acids: CASSSSGQSETQYF.

This clonotype was detected many times. V gene TRBV20-1 combines with J gene TRBJ2-7, with 8 bases fitting TRBD2. CDR1 is DFQATT, CDR2 SNEGSKA, per germline (reference sequence). CDR3 length: 13 residues. After removal of 2 bases from V and 3 bases from J, the junction contained 3 bases not matched to a gene. This CDR3 is CSARSTSDYEQYF. In DNA form, the CDR3 reads TGCAGTGCTAGATCGACTAGCGACTACGAGCAGTACTTC.

This clonotype has a count of ten or more. For the CDR3, the DNA is TGTGCCACCCTTGGCCTAGTCTATGGCTACACCTTC. Translating it yields CATLGLVYGYTF. V and J are TRBV6-1 and TRBJ1-2; D not certain. Germline assignment: CDR1 MNHNS and CDR2 SASEGT. The CDR3 loop spans 12 amino acids. V gave up 10 bases and J gave up 4 bases, with 13 bases separating them.

This clonotype came up many times. The J gene is TRBJ2-7, the V gene TRBV4-1; weak D call: TRBD1 (5 bases). The CDR3 covers 14 residues. V dropped 0 bases and J dropped 5 bases, with 11 bases sitting between them. From germline, CDR1 is MGHRA and CDR2 YSYEKL. CDR3 loop: CASSQDPDSDEQYF. As DNA, the CDR3 is TGCGCCAGCAGCCAAGACCCAGACAGTGACGAGCAGTACTTC.

Points on this clonotype: A much larger clone differs from this one at a single base, so this may be a read error. This rearrangement joins TRBV29-1 to TRBJ2-7; 8 bases map to TRBD2. The CDR3 runs 14 residues. In germline, CDR1 is SQVTM, CDR2 ANQGSEA. The V and J ends lost 4 bases and 2 bases, in that order; junction bases with no gene match: 7. The chain's CDR3 is CSVGVSGMPYEQYF. CDR3 nucleotides: TGCAGCGTTGGGGTTAGCGGGATGCCCTACGAGCAGTACTTC.

Within the sample, this clonotype is medium-sized. This sequence joins TRBV6-1 and TRBJ2-7, with TRBD1 as a possible D gene (6 bases). The CDR3 runs to 13 residues. Trimming removed 6 bases from V and 3 bases from J, with 12 bases in between. Germline-derived CDR1 and CDR2 are MNHNS and SASEGT. The CDR3 nucleotides are TGTGCCAGCAGGGACAGCATGTACTACGAGCAGTACTTC. It codes for CASRDSMYYEQYF.

This clonotype showed up many times. The gene calls are TRBV11-2 and TRBJ2-5; TRBD2 is a possible D gene (6 bases). V was trimmed by 4 bases and J by 4 bases, leaving 16 bases between them. Germline V gene data show CDR1 as SGHAT and CDR2 as FQNNGV. This CDR3 spans 15 amino acids. In nucleotides, the CDR3 is TGTGCCAGCAGCTCCCGGGCAGGAGGGCGAGAGACCCAGTACTTC. As protein: CASSSRAGGRETQYF.

The gene calls are TRBV15 and TRBJ1-5; TRBD1 is a possible D gene (5 bases). CDR1 is LNHNV and CDR2 is YYDKDF in the germline V gene (reference sequence). Trimming took 0 bases from V and 2 from J, leaving 11 bases between them. The CDR3 spans 16 residues. The CDR3 region is CATSRDEQAGNQPQHF. CDR3 nucleotide sequence: TGTGCCACCAGCAGAGATGAACAGGCGGGCAATCAGCCCCAGCATTTT.

The table lists this clonotype with many counts. This chain joins TRBV19 and TRBJ1-2; the D is unclear. Germline V gives CDR1 LNHDA, CDR2 SQIVND (reference sequence). Between the trimmed V and J ends, which lost 6 bases and 1 base, there was a span of 18 bases. The length of the CDR3 is 16 residues. CDR3: CASSFLPSGNNYGYTF. The CDR3 nucleotides read TGTGCCAGTAGCTTCTTACCTTCAGGAAATAACTATGGCTACACCTTC.

This clonotype was observed at least ten times. V and J are TRBV2 and TRBJ1-6; 9 bases agree with TRBD1. The germline CDR1 and CDR2 sequences are SNHLY and FYNNEI. V dropped 6 bases and J dropped 9; count of bases not matched to a gene: 6. This CDR3 region has 14 residues. The CDR3 reads CASSEQGAFSPLHF. The DNA for the CDR3 is TGTGCCAGCAGCGAACAGGGGGCGTTTTCACCCCTCCACTTT.

This clonotype has a count of ten or more. The chain recombines TRBV30 with TRBJ2-5; 10 positions agree with TRBD1. Per germline, CDR1 GTSNPN and CDR2 SVGIG (reference sequence). The CDR3 length is 15 residues. V shed 3 bases, J shed 3 bases, and the junction held 7 bases outside the gene matches. This chain's CDR3 is CAWRSMGQGKETQYF. Written as DNA, the CDR3 is TGTGCCTGGAGAAGTATGGGACAGGGGAAAGAGACCCAGTACTTC. Supplemented by reference TRBV30 and TRBJ2-5, the full variable domain reads SQTIHQWPATLVQPVGSPLSLECTVEGTSNPNLYWYRQAAGRGLQLLFYSVGIGQISSEVPQNLSASRPQDRQFILSSKKLLLSDSGFYLCAWRSMGQGKETQYFGPGTRLLVL.

This chain connects TRBV7-3 to TRBJ2-2; no reliable D call. Germline V gene lookup returns CDR1 SGHTA and CDR2 FQGTGA. This CDR3 region has 15 residues. The V and J ends lost 3 bases and 0 bases respectively, with 8 bases between them. Here the CDR3 DNA reads TGTGCCAGCAGCTTGAAAAAAACGAACACCGGGGAGCTGTTTTTT. Protein product: CASSLKKTNTGELFF.

This clonotype was observed many times. J is TRBJ1-2 and V is TRBV28, with 7 positions matching TRBD1. Trimming took 7 bases from V and 1 from J; bases not matched to a gene: 6. This CDR3 has 14 amino acids. The germline gives CDR1 MDHEN, CDR2 SYDVKM. The CDR3 DNA reads as TGTGCCAGCAAAACCGGGACAGATAACTATGGCTACACCTTC. The encoded protein is CASKTGTDNYGYTF.

This clonotype has a single count. The rearrangement uses TRBV15 and TRBJ1-5; D gene unclear. This CDR3 is 16 amino acids long. Trimming took off 3 bases at V and 7 bases at J, with 19 bases between the two ends. CDR1 is LNHNV, CDR2 YYDKDF, per germline (reference sequence). The CDR3 DNA follows: TGTGCCACCAGCAGTGAAGCGGTACGTGGTTTGCAGCCCCAGCATTTT. It translates to CATSSEAVRGLQPQHF.

This clonotype appeared many times. The chain couples TRBV9 to TRBJ2-4; the D is unclear. Per the germline V gene, CDR1 is SGDLS and CDR2 is YYNGEE. V dropped 0 bases and J dropped 8 bases, with 9 bases sitting between them. The length of the CDR3 is 13 residues. This chain's CDR3 is CASSVDFSDIQYF. CDR3 in DNA: TGTGCCAGCAGCGTAGATTTCAGCGACATTCAGTACTTC.

This clonotype has at least ten counts. The V gene is TRBV5-1, the J gene TRBJ1-1, with a weak D call TRBD1 (5 bases). The CDR3 is 13 residues long. V lost 4 bases and J 10 bases, leaving 17 bases between the germline ends. CDR1 and CDR2 (germline): SGHRS, YFSETQ. CDR3 sequence: CASSPRVGQGAFF. CDR3 bases: TGCGCCAGCAGCCCGAGGGTGGGGCAGGGAGCTTTCTTT.

This clonotype was observed a handful of times. This chain joins TRBV28 and TRBJ1-6; D is possibly TRBD1 (5 bases). The germline V gene encodes CDR1 MDHEN and CDR2 SYDVKM. The CDR3 totals 12 residues. V dropped 8 bases and J dropped 9 bases, with 11 bases sitting between them. The CDR3 region is CASSRQPSPLHF. The DNA of the CDR3 is TGTGCCAGCTCTCGACAGCCTTCACCCCTCCACTTT. Supplemented by reference TRBV28 and TRBJ1-6, the full variable domain reads DVKVTQSSRYLVKRTGEKVFLECVQDMDHENMFWYRQDPGLGLRLIYFSYDVKMKEKGDIPEGYSVSREKKERFSLILESASTNQTSMYLCASSRQPSPLHFGNGTRLTVT.

The gene calls are TRBV25-1 and TRBJ2-5; TRBD2 aligns across 12 bases. V lost 8 bases and J lost 0; bases outside the gene matches: 4. This CDR3 has 15 amino acids. CDR1 and CDR2 (germline): MGHDK, SYGVNS. The CDR3 nucleotides read TGTGCCAGCTGGACTAGCGGGGAGTACCAAGAGACCCAGTACTTC. It is translated as CASWTSGEYQETQYF.

In this sample, this clonotype turned up many times. The rearrangement links TRBV5-1 to TRBJ2-2; tentatively, D is TRBD2 (8 bases). In germline, CDR1 is SGHRS, CDR2 YFSETQ. V was trimmed by 0 bases and J by 4 bases, leaving 16 bases between them. The CDR3 has 17 amino acids. The CDR3 reads CASSLVLAGQRTGELFF. The CDR3 DNA is TGCGCCAGCAGCTTGGTTTTAGCGGGACAGCGCACCGGGGAGCTGTTTTTT.

This clonotype was recorded many times. This rearrangement joins TRBV30 to TRBJ1-2; possibly TRBD1 for D (5 bases). Trimming left V 2 bases short and J 8 bases short, with 15 bases between. Germline V gene sequence: CDR1 GTSNPN, CDR2 SVGIG (reference sequence). The CDR3 is 13 residues long. In nucleotides, the CDR3 is TGTGCCTGGAGTTCAGGTCAGGGTTACGGCTACACCTTC. This encodes CAWSSGQGYGYTF. The whole variable domain, filled in from reference TRBV30 and TRBJ1-2, reads SQTIHQWPATLVQPVGSPLSLECTVEGTSNPNLYWYRQAAGRGLQLLFYSVGIGQISSEVPQNLSASRPQDRQFILSSKKLLLSDSGFYLCAWSSGQGYGYTFGSGTRLTVV.

Many counts were recorded for this clonotype. The chain carries TRBV20-1 and TRBJ2-7; 7 bases align to TRBD1. Trimming removed 4 bases from V and 0 bases from J; junction bases left unmatched: 9. There are 15 residues in the CDR3. Germline V gives CDR1 DFQATT, CDR2 SNEGSKA (reference sequence). CDR3 loop: CSAMTLGTVSYEQYF. The DNA for the CDR3 is TGCAGTGCTATGACGCTCGGGACAGTCTCCTACGAGCAGTACTTC.

The chain recombines TRBV4-3 with TRBJ2-5, with D possibly called TRBD1 or TRBD2 (6 bases each). Germline CDR1 is LGHNA and CDR2 is YSLEER. The CDR3 runs to 19 residues. Trimming cost V 0 bases and J 0 bases, with 20 bases left between them. The CDR3 loop reads CASSQDHGGTTGYQETQYF. DNA for the CDR3: TGCGCCAGCAGCCAAGATCATGGGGGGACAACCGGGTACCAAGAGACCCAGTACTTC.

This clonotype appeared many times. The chain uses TRBV4-1 and TRBJ1-1; D remains ambiguous. This CDR3 has 13 residues. Trimming left V 1 base short and J 3 bases short, with 6 bases between. CDR1 is MGHRA, CDR2 YSYEKL, per germline. Here the CDR3 reads CASSQGWDTEAFF. The CDR3 coding sequence is TGCGCCAGCAGCCAAGGGTGGGACACTGAAGCTTTCTTT.

The chain carries TRBV6-2 or TRBV6-3 and TRBJ1-5, with D maybe TRBD1 (5 bases). The V end was cut by 6 bases, the J end by 3 bases, with 12 bases between. CDR1 and CDR2 (germline): MNHEY, SVGEGT. CDR3 length: 14 residues. The CDR3 is CASRKTVVNQPQHF. The CDR3 DNA is TGTGCCAGCAGAAAGACAGTCGTCAATCAGCCCCAGCATTTT.

Many counts were recorded for this clonotype. The V and J genes are TRBV5-1 and TRBJ2-2; possibly TRBD1 for D (6 bases). The ends were cut back, 5 bases at V and 1 base at J, with 12 bases in the middle. CDR1 and CDR2 from the germline V gene are SGHRS and YFSETQ. The CDR3 is 15 amino acids. CDR3 sequence (DNA): TGCGCCAGCAGTACCTCGGGACAGAACACCGGGGAGCTGTTTTTT. It yields the protein CASSTSGQNTGELFF. Complete variable domain (other parts from reference TRBV5-1 and TRBJ2-2): KAGVTQTPRYLIKTRGQQVTLSCSPISGHRSVSWYQQTPGQGLQFLFEYFSETQRNKGNFPGRFSGRQFSNSRSEMNVSTLELGDSALYLCASSTSGQNTGELFFGEGSRLTVL.

This clonotype was counted at least ten times. V gene TRBV12-3 or TRBV12-4 combines with J gene TRBJ1-3; no clear D. The ends were cut back, 6 bases at V and 0 bases at J, with 12 bases in the middle. The CDR3 consists of 15 residues. CDR3 DNA: TGTGCCAGCAGACCGGCGGGGTCCTCTGGAAACACCATATATTTT. Its protein product is CASRPAGSSGNTIYF.

This clonotype was seen repeatedly, ten times or more. The V and J genes are TRBV6-2 or TRBV6-3 and TRBJ1-5; TRBD1 agrees at 11 bases. The CDR3 is 15 amino acids. Losses at the gene ends were 5 bases for V and 6 bases for J; bases not matched to a gene: 6. Per germline, CDR1 MNHEY and CDR2 SVGEGT. This CDR3 is CASSAGTGGGQPQHF. Written as DNA, the CDR3 is TGTGCCAGCAGTGCCGGGACAGGGGGAGGTCAGCCCCAGCATTTT.

This clonotype was detected ten times or more. The chain has TRBV20-1 and TRBJ2-7; D is perhaps TRBD1 (5 bases). The CDR3 covers 13 residues. Germline CDR1 DFQATT, CDR2 SNEGSKA (reference sequence). V was cut by 4 bases and J by 5 bases, with 15 bases left in between. The CDR3 region is CSANVVVGDEQYF. CDR3 DNA: TGCAGTGCTAACGTCGTAGTAGGGGACGAGCAGTACTTC.

V usage is TRBV5-1 and J usage is TRBJ1-2; no definite D call. The germline V and J ends were trimmed by 4 bases and 3 bases, with 22 bases remaining between them. The CDR3 has 17 residues. Looked up from germline, CDR1 is SGHRS and CDR2 is YFSETQ. CDR3 DNA: TGCGCCAGCAGCCCGTCCGTTGCGGGGAAGGGCGACTATGGCTACACCTTC. It is translated as CASSPSVAGKGDYGYTF.

In this sample, this clonotype turned up many times. V and J are TRBV28 and TRBJ2-7; 8 bases align to TRBD2. Germline V gives CDR1 MDHEN, CDR2 SYDVKM. This CDR3 has 13 residues. The ends lost 3 bases at V and 3 bases at J; junction bases unmatched: 1. The CDR3 loop reads CASSFREGYEQYF. CDR3 DNA sequence: TGTGCCAGCAGTTTCCGGGAGGGCTACGAGCAGTACTTC.

This CDR3 reads CASSEQAGGETQYF. The CDR3 DNA reads TGTGCCAGCAGTGAACAAGCGGGAGGAGAGACCCAGTACTTC. The chain recombines TRBV6-1 with TRBJ2-5, with 9 positions matching TRBD2. V shed 2 bases and J 4 bases; nucleotides not matched to a gene: 2. The CDR3 consists of 14 residues. The germline CDR1 and CDR2 sequences are MNHNS and SASEGT.